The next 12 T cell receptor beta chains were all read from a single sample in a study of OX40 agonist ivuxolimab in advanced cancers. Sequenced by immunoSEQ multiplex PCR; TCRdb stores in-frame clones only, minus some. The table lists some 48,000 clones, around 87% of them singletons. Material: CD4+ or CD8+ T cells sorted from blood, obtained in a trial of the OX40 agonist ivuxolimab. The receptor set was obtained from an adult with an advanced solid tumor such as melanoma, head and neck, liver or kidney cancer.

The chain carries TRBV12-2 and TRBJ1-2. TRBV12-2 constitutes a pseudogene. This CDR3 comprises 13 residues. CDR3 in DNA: TGTGCAAGTCGGGAGGGAGGCAACTATGGCTACACCTTC. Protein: CASREGGNYGYTF.

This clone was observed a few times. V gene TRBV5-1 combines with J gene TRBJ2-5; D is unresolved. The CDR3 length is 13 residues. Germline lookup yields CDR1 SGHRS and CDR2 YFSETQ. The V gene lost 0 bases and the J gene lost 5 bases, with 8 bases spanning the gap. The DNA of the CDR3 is TGCGCCAGCAGCTTGGAGGGCCTGGAGACCCAGTACTTC. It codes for CASSLEGLETQYF.

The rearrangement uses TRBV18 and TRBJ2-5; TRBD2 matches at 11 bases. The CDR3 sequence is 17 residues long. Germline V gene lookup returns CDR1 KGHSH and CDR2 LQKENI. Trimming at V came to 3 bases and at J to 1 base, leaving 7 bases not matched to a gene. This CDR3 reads CASSPLTSGVLQETQYF. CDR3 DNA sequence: TGTGCCAGCTCACCGCTGACTAGCGGGGTACTCCAAGAGACCCAGTACTTC.

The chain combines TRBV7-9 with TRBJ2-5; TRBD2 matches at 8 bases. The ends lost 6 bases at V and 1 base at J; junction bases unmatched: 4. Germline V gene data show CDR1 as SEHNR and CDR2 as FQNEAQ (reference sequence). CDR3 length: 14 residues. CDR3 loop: CASRPTSGQETQYF. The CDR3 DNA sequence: TGTGCCAGCAGACCTACTAGCGGCCAAGAGACCCAGTACTTC.

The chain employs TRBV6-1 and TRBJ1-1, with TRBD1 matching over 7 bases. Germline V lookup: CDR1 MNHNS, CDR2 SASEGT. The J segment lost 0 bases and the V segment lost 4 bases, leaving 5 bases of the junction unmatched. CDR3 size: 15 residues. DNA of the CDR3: TGTGCCAGCAGTGCCAGGGGGAGCATGAACACTGAAGCTTTCTTT. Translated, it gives CASSARGSMNTEAFF.

CDR3 region: CASSQDSGGPTYEQYF. The CDR3 DNA is TGTGCCAGTAGCCAGGATAGCGGGGGGCCGACCTACGAGCAGTACTTC. J is TRBJ2-7 and V is TRBV19; 10 bases are a match to TRBD2. Looked up from germline, CDR1 is LNHDA and CDR2 is SQIVND (reference sequence). This CDR3 has 16 residues. With 6 bases clipped from V and 2 bases from J, the junction kept 10 bases outside the gene matches.

The CDR3 reads CASSEFISGGYTF. The CDR3 nucleotides read TGCGCCAGCAGTGAGTTTATATCCGGTGGCTACACCTTC. The chain couples TRBV10-2 to TRBJ1-2; D is undetermined. The germline V and J ends were trimmed by 1 base and 7 bases, with 10 bases remaining between them. Germline CDR1 is WSHSY and CDR2 is SAAADI. CDR3 length equals 13 residues.

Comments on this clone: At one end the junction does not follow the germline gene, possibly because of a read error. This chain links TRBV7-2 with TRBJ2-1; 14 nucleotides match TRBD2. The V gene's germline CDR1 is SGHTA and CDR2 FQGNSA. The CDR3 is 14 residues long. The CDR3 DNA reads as TGTGCCAGCAGTTTGGGACTAGCGGGAGAGATTCGGATCTTC. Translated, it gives CASSLGLAGEIRIF.

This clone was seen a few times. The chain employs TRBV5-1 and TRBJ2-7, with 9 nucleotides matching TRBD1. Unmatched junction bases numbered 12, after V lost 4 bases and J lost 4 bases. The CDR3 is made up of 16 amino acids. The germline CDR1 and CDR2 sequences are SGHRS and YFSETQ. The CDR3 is CASSDPDRGRRYEQYF. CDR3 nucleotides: TGCGCCAGCAGCGACCCGGACAGGGGAAGAAGGTACGAGCAGTACTTC.

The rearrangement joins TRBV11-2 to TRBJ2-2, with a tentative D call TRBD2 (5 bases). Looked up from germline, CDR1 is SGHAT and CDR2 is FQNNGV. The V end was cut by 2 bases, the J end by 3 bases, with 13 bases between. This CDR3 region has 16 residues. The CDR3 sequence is CASSLTPTRDTGELFF. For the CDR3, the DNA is TGTGCCAGCAGCTTAACTCCCACTAGGGACACCGGGGAGCTGTTTTTT.

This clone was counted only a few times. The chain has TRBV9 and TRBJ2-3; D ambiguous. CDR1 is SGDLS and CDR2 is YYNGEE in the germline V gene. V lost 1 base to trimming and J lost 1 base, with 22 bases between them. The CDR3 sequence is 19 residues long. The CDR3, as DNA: TGTGCCAGCAGCGTACGTTTTAAATATGGAAACTGGGGCACAGATACGCAGTATTTT. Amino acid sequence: CASSVRFKYGNWGTDTQYF.

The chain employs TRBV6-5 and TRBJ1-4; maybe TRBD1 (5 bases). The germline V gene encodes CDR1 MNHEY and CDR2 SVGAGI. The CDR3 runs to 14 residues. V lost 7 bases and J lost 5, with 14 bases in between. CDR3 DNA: TGTGCCAGCACTCGAGACAGAGCGAATGAAAAACTGTTTTTT. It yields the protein CASTRDRANEKLFF.